The entry that follows covers one T cell receptor beta chain sequence. This entry comes from a study of shared clonotypes between healthy human individuals. V shed 4 bases and J shed 9 bases, with 15 bases lying between them. This CDR3 has 13 amino acids. Germline CDR1 and CDR2: SGHVS and FQNEAQ. Original processing methods: ImmunoSEQ sequences covered only the junction and lacked quality scores; filtering therefore differed. Sequencing was performed with immunoSEQ multiplex PCR; in TCRdb, only in-frame clones are kept and a portion is missing. V, J and clone size are taken as reported in that table, and D and trimming were inferred from the DNA itself. The table records about 2.3 million clones, less than 95% of them present only once.

The sequenced sample consisted of naive CD4+ T cells from PBMCs. Subset indicated: CD45RA+ positively selected. This TCR was sampled from a man aged 18 to 29 in good health. Some clones in this sample may be carry-over from other donors' samples. The V and J genes are TRBV7-8 and TRBJ1-1; the D is unclear. CDR3 region: CASSSSPTRKAFF. In nucleotides, the CDR3 is TGTGCCAGCAGCTCAAGCCCGACCCGTAAAGCTTTCTTT.